These T cell receptor beta chains were read from a single sample in a study of blood T cell repertoires in COVID-19. This table comes from immunoSEQ multiplex PCR, and its TCRdb copy is limited to in-frame clones, with some not included. The sample lists approximately 500,000 clones, roughly 85% occurring once. Sample: peripheral blood. Receptors originate from a human donor in a cohort sampled during active COVID-19. Each CDR3 is given with its conserved first and last residue. A D gene is named only where the DNA matches it firmly. Size tells how often a clone was seen (once, few, many) or the class of an expanded clone, and some rows leave it out.

abundance | j_gene | d_gene | v_gene | CDR3nt | CDR3aa
. | TRBJ2-7 | TRBD1 | TRBV6-6 | TGTGCCAGCAGTTACAAGGGACAGAACCTATACGAGCAGTACTTC | CASSYKGQNLYEQYF
. | TRBJ2-4 | . | TRBV7-2 | TGTGCCAGCAGCTTAGCGGCAACGGGAGTTGCCAAAAACATTCAGTACTTC | CASSLAATGVAKNIQYF
. | TRBJ1-6 | . | TRBV3-1/TRBV3-2 | TGTGCCAGCAGCCCTCACAGTAATTCACCCCTCCACTTT | CASSPHSNSPLHF
few | TRBJ1-2 | . | TRBV2 | TGTGCCAGCAGTGAAAATCCTTACTATGGCTACACCTTC | CASSENPYYGYTF
. | TRBJ1-1 | . | TRBV7-2 | TGTGCCAGCAGCTTAGTTGGGCAGAACACTGAAGCTTTCTTT | CASSLVGQNTEAFF
. | TRBJ2-5 | . | TRBV24-1 | TGTGCCACCAGTGATCTACGCCAAGAGACCCAGTACTTC | CATSDLRQETQYF
. | TRBJ2-1 | TRBD2 | TRBV6-2/TRBV6-3 | TGTGCCAGCAGTACGGGACTAGCCTCGAATGAGCAGTTCTTC | CASSTGLASNEQFF
. | TRBJ2-3 | TRBD1 | TRBV10-3 | TGTGCCATCAAACGGGACAGGGGCGCAGATACGCAGTATTTT | CAIKRDRGADTQYF
. | TRBJ1-5 | . | TRBV11-2 | TGTGCCAGCAGCTTAGATGGTTCGGGGGGCAATCAGCCCCAGCATTTT | CASSLDGSGGNQPQHF
few | TRBJ2-7 | TRBD1 | TRBV2 | TGTGCCAGCAGCACTACCGGGACAGGGTACCACGAGCAGTACTTC | CASSTTGTGYHEQYF
. | TRBJ1-2 | . | TRBV28 | TGTGCCAGCGGCCTCTCTGGGGGCCCCGCGGCAACCTTC | CASGLSGGPAATF
. | TRBJ2-3 | . | TRBV21-1 | TGTGCCAGCAGCCTTACTAGCGGGGGACTCCTCACAGATACGCAGTATTTT | CASSLTSGGLLTDTQYF
. | TRBJ2-7 | . | TRBV6-6 | TGTGCCAGCAGTATATCAGGGGAGGGAAACGAGCAGTACTTC | CASSISGEGNEQYF
. | TRBJ2-1 | . | TRBV3-1/TRBV3-2 | TGTGCCAGCAGCCGAGGACGGGGTGGGTCCTACAATGAGCAGTTCTTC | CASSRGRGGSYNEQFF
. | TRBJ1-5 | . | TRBV18 | TGTGCCAGCTCACAACTCCTACCATCTGTCGCGAATCAGCCCCAGCATTTT | CASSQLLPSVANQPQHF
. | TRBJ1-2 | TRBD1 | TRBV28 | TGTGCCAGCAGTTTATGGGGACAGGGGGCAGACAGTCGATATGGCTACACCTTC | CASSLWGQGADSRYGYTF
. | TRBJ2-7 | . | TRBV7-2 | TGTGCCAGCAGCTTAGAGGCTAGCGAGTTCTACGAGCAGTACTTC | CASSLEASEFYEQYF
. | TRBJ2-1 | TRBD2 | TRBV6-2/TRBV6-3 | TGTGCCAGCAGTTACTCTTCCGGGCGGGAGGGCGATTGGTATGAGCAGTTCTTC | CASSYSSGREGDWYEQFF
. | TRBJ2-3 | TRBD2 | TRBV3-1/TRBV3-2 | TGTGCCAGCAGCCTTCGGACTAGCGGAGGCACAGATACGCAGTATTTT | CASSLRTSGGTDTQYF
. | TRBJ2-1 | TRBD1 | TRBV9 | TGTGCCAGCAGGTCAGGGGGCAGCCAATACAATGAGCAGTTCTTC | CASRSGGSQYNEQFF
few | TRBJ2-2 | TRBD2 | TRBV19 | TGTGCCAGTGCCGGGACTAGCGGGATCCTAGGGAACACCGGGGAGCTGTTTTTT | CASAGTSGILGNTGELFF
. | TRBJ1-6 | TRBD1 | TRBV19 | TGTGCCAGTAGTACCCGGACAGGGCTGAATTCACCCCTCCACTTT | CASSTRTGLNSPLHF
. | TRBJ2-7 | TRBD2 | TRBV6-5 | TGTGCCAGCAGCTCCCGACTAGCGGGAGGGTACGAGCAGTACTTC | CASSSRLAGGYEQYF
. | TRBJ2-1 | TRBD1 | TRBV29-1 | TGCAGCGTCATAACTGCCGGGACAGGGGCCAATGAGCAGTTCTTC | CSVITAGTGANEQFF
. | TRBJ2-1 | TRBD2 | TRBV4-3 | TGCGCCAGCAGCCAAGATGGGACTAGCGTATACAATGAGCAGTTCTTC | CASSQDGTSVYNEQFF
few | TRBJ1-5 | . | TRBV5-1 | TGCGCCAGCAGCTTGTCGACAGGCAATCAGCCCCAGCATTTT | CASSLSTGNQPQHF
. | TRBJ2-1 | . | TRBV15 | TGTGCCACCACCCCGGACAGCTCCTACAATGAGCAGTTCTTC | CATTPDSSYNEQFF
. | TRBJ1-1 | TRBD1 | TRBV5-1 | TGCGCCAGCTACCCAACCGGGACAGTGAACACTGAAGCTTTCTTT | CASYPTGTVNTEAFF
. | TRBJ1-1 | . | TRBV30 | TGTGCCTGGAGAACGGACATGGGCTCCACTGAAGCTTTCTTT | CAWRTDMGSTEAFF
. | TRBJ2-3 | TRBD2 | TRBV9 | TGTGCCAGCAGCGTAGCAACTAGCGGGAGCGTATACAGCCTTAGCACAGATACGCAGTATTTT | CASSVATSGSVYSLSTDTQYF
. | TRBJ2-1 | TRBD2 | TRBV19 | TGTGCCAGTAGTTCCCCGGGACTAGAGGAATTCTTC | CASSSPGLEEFF
few | TRBJ1-3 | . | TRBV5-4 | TGTGCCAGCAGCTATAGCCTGCACTCTGGAAACACCATATATTTT | CASSYSLHSGNTIYF
. | TRBJ1-2 | . | TRBV7-9 | TGTGCCAGCAGCCGTGTTTCAGGGCCCACTAACTATGGCTACACCTTC | CASSRVSGPTNYGYTF
. | TRBJ2-5 | TRBD1 | TRBV6-1 | TGTGCCAGCAGTGAATTGGTAGGACAGGGTGCGGAGACCCAGTACTTC | CASSELVGQGAETQYF
. | TRBJ1-2 | . | TRBV19 | TGTGCCAGTAGCAATCGGAGACCCGTAAACCACTATGGCTACACCTTC | CASSNRRPVNHYGYTF
. | TRBJ1-2 | . | TRBV27 | TGTGCCAGCAGTTTAACCGGGAGCAACGGCTACACCTTC | CASSLTGSNGYTF
. | TRBJ1-3 | . | TRBV30 | TGTGCCTTGGACATCGCCTCTGGAAACACCATATATTTT | CALDIASGNTIYF
. | TRBJ2-3 | . | TRBV28 | TGTGCCAGCATTGCGCCTAGCACAGATACGCAGTATTTT | CASIAPSTDTQYF
. | TRBJ2-2 | . | TRBV7-9 | TGTGCCAGCAGCTTAGCGAGCGAATCAAGCACCGGGGAGCTGTTTTTT | CASSLASESSTGELFF
. | TRBJ2-3 | . | TRBV4-2 | TGTGCCAGCAGCCAAGATTCGAGGGAAGATACGCAGTATTTT | CASSQDSREDTQYF
. | TRBJ2-5 | . | TRBV7-3 | TGTGCCAGCAGCTCATACAGGGAGGAGACCCAGTACTTC | CASSSYREETQYF
. | TRBJ2-1 | TRBD1 | TRBV6-1 | TGTGCCAGCAGTGAAGTAAGAGGGGGCATGAGGAATGAGCAGTTCTTC | CASSEVRGGMRNEQFF
. | TRBJ2-1 | . | TRBV7-3 | TGTGCCAGCAGCTTAAACATGGGCGGGGACAATGAGCAGTTCTTC | CASSLNMGGDNEQFF
. | TRBJ2-2 | TRBD1 | TRBV18 | TGTGCCAGCACAGGGACAGGAAACACCGGGGAGCTGTTTTTT | CASTGTGNTGELFF
. | TRBJ1-6 | . | TRBV7-9 | TGTGCCAGCAGCTTACTTCGGACAGATAATTCACCCCTCCACTTT | CASSLLRTDNSPLHF
. | TRBJ2-1 | TRBD2 | TRBV7-2 | TGTGCCAGCAGCGATACGAGGACTAGCGGTCGGAGTGAGCAGTTCTTC | CASSDTRTSGRSEQFF
. | TRBJ1-5 | . | TRBV28 | TGTGCCAGTAACTCCGGGAATCAGCCCCAGCATTTT | CASNSGNQPQHF
. | TRBJ2-2 | . | TRBV9 | TGTGCCAGCAGCGATGACGGGGTCGGGGAGCTGTTTTTT | CASSDDGVGELFF